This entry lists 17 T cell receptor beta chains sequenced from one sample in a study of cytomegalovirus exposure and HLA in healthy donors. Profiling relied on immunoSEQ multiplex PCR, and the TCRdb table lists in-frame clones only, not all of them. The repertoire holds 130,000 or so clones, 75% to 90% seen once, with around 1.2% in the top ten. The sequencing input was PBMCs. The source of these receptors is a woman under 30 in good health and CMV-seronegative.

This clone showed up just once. The CDR3 nucleotides are TGTGCCAGCAGCTTGAGGGACAGAGCAGATACGCAGTATTTT. Amino acid sequence: CASSLRDRADTQYF. The chain couples TRBV11-3 to TRBJ2-3; TRBD1 matches at 7 bases. The V gene's germline CDR1 is SGHNT and CDR2 YENEEA. Trimming at V came to 3 bases and at J to 4 bases, leaving 4 bases not matched to a gene. The CDR3 extends over 14 amino acids.

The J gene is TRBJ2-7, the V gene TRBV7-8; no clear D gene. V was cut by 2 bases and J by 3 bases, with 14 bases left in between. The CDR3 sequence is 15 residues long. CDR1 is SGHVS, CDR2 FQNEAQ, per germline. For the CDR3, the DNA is TGTGCCAGCAGCTTACTAGTGTGGAACCTCTACGAGCAGTACTTC. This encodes CASSLLVWNLYEQYF.

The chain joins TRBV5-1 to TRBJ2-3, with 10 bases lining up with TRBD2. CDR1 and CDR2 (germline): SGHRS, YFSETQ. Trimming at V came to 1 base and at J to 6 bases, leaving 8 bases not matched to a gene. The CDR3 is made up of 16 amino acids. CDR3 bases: TGCGCCAGCAGCTTGATTAGCGGGGGGCCAGGGGATACGCAGTATTTT. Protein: CASSLISGGPGDTQYF.

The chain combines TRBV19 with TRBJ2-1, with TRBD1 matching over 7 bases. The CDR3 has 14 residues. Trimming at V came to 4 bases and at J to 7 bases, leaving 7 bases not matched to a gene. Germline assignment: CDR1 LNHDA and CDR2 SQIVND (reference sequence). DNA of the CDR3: TGTGCCAGTAGTAAGGGGGCTAGTCGGAATGAGCAGTTCTTC. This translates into CASSKGASRNEQFF.

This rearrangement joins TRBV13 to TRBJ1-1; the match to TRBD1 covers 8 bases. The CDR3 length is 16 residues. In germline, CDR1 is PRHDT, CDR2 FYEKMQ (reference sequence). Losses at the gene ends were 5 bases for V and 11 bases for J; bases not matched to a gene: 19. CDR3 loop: CASSTGTGDVTPGAFF. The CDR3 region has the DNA TGTGCCAGCAGCACCGGGACAGGCGACGTAACACCGGGCGCTTTCTTT.

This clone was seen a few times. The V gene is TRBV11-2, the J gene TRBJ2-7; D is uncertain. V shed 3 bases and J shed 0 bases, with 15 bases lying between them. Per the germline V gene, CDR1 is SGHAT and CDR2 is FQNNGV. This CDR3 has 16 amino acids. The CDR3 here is CASSLRRYGHSYEQYF. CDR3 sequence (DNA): TGTGCCAGCAGCTTGAGGCGGTACGGTCACTCCTACGAGCAGTACTTC.

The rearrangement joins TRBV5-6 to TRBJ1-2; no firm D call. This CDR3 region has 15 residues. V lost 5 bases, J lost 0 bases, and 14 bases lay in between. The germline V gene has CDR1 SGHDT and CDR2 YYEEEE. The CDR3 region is CASSHSGGANYGYTF. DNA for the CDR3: TGTGCCAGCAGTCACAGCGGTGGAGCTAACTATGGCTACACCTTC.

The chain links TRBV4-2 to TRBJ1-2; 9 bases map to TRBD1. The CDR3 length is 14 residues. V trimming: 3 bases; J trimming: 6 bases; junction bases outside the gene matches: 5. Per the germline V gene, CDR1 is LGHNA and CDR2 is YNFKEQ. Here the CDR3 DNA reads TGTGCCAGCAGCCAGCTACAGGGGGCGGATGGCTACACCTTC. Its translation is CASSQLQGADGYTF.

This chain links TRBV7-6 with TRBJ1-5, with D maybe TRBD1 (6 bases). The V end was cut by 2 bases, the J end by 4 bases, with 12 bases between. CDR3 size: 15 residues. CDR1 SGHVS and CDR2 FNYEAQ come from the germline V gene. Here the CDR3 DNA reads TGTGCCAGCAGCTTAAGGCCGGACAGAAATCAGCCCCAGCATTTT. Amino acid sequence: CASSLRPDRNQPQHF.

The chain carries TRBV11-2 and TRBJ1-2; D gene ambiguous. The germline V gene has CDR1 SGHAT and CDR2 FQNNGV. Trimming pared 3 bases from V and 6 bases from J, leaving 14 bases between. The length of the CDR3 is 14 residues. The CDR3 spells CASSLKEIWNGYTF. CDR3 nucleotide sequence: TGTGCCAGCAGCTTGAAGGAGATCTGGAATGGCTACACCTTC.

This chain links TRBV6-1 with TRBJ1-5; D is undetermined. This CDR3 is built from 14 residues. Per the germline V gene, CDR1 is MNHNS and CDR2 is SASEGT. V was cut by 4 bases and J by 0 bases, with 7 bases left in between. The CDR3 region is CASSAGDSNQPQHF. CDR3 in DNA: TGTGCCAGCAGTGCCGGAGATAGCAATCAGCCCCAGCATTTT.

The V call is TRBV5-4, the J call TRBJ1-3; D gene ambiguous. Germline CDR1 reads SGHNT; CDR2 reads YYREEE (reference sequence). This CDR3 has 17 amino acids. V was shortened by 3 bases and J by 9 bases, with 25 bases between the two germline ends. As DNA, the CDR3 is TGTGCCAGCAGCTCCCGGCCTCGCGACATACCGCGGGGCACCATATATTTT. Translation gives CASSSRPRDIPRGTIYF. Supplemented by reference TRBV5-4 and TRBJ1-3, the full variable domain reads ETGVTQSPTHLIKTRGQQVTLRCSSQSGHNTVSWYQQALGQGPQFIFQYYREEENGRGNFPPRFSGLQFPNYSSELNVNALELDDSALYLCASSSRPRDIPRGTIYFGEGSWLTVV.

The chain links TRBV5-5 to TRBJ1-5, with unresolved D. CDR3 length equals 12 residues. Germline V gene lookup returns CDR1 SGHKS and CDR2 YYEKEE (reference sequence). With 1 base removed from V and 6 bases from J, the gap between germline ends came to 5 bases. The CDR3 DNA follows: TGTGCCAGCAGCTTGTTCTCTCAGCCCCAGCATTTT. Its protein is CASSLFSQPQHF.

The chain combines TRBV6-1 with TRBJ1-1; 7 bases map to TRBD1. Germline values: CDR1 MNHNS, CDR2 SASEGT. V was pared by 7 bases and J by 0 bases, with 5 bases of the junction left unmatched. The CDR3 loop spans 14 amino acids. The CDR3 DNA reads TGTGCCAGCACCACCGGACAGGTGAACACTGAAGCTTTCTTT. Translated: CASTTGQVNTEAFF.

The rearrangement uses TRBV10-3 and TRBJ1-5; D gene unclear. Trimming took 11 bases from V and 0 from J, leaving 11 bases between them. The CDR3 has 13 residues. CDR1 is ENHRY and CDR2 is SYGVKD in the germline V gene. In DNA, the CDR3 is TGTGCCTCCGGGGAAAATAGCAATCAGCCCCAGCATTTT. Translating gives CASGENSNQPQHF.

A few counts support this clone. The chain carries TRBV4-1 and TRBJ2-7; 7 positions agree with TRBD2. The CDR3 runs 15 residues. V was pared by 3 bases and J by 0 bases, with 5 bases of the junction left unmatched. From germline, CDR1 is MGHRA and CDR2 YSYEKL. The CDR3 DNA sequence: TGCGCCAGCAGCCAGGGACTACTGAGCTCCTACGAGCAGTACTTC. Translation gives CASSQGLLSSYEQYF.

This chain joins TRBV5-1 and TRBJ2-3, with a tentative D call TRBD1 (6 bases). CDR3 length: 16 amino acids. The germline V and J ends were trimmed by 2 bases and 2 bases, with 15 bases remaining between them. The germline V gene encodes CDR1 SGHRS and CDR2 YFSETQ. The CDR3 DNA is TGCGCCAGCAGCTTTCCGGAGCAGGGGTTCACAGATACGCAGTATTTT. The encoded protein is CASSFPEQGFTDTQYF.